These 2 T cell receptor beta chains were all obtained from the same sample, sequenced in a study of OX40 agonist ivuxolimab in advanced cancers. The data were produced by immunoSEQ multiplex PCR, yet TCRdb's version contains in-frame clones alone and is incomplete. The data show 73,000 or so clones, 80% to 95% seen once. The input for sequencing was CD4+ or CD8+ T cells sorted from blood, taken in a trial of the OX40 agonist ivuxolimab. These receptors were collected from an adult with an advanced solid tumor such as melanoma, head and neck, liver or kidney cancer.

This clone has only a few counts. The rearrangement joins TRBV19 to TRBJ2-7; TRBD2 matches at 12 bases. CDR1 LNHDA and CDR2 SQIVND come from the germline V gene (reference sequence). This CDR3 has 15 amino acids. Losses at the gene ends were 3 bases for V and 6 bases for J; bases not matched to a gene: 6. CDR3 region: CASSILAGGPSEQYF. In DNA, the CDR3 is TGTGCCAGTAGTATCCTAGCGGGAGGGCCAAGCGAGCAGTACTTC.

The chain employs TRBV5-1 and TRBJ2-2; TRBD1 agrees at 10 bases. The length of the CDR3 is 16 residues. CDR1 is SGHRS, CDR2 YFSETQ, per germline. With 0 bases clipped from V and 4 bases from J, the junction kept 3 bases outside the gene matches. The DNA of the CDR3 is TGCGCCAGCAGCTTGGGACAGGGGGCTGGCACCGGGGAGCTGTTTTTT. Amino acids: CASSLGQGAGTGELFF.